The rows below give T cell receptor beta chains drawn from one sample of a study of blood T cell repertoires in COVID-19. TCRdb keeps only in-frame clones here, not all; method: immunoSEQ multiplex PCR. The data show about 80,000 clones, approximately 76% seen once. Sequenced material: peripheral blood. The origin of the receptors is a man in his 70s with active or convalescent COVID-19. CDR3s include the opening cysteine and the closing phenylalanine or tryptophan. A D gene is named only where the DNA matches it firmly. Only some rows state a clone size, as once, few, many or a class for expanded clones.

V gene: TRBV6-5; J gene: TRBJ2-1; D gene: .; clone size: once; CDR3 DNA: TGTGCCAGCAGAACGATGGTCACAGATTACAATGAGCAGTTCTTC; CDR3 protein: CASRTMVTDYNEQFF
V gene: TRBV6-5; J gene: TRBJ1-1; D gene: .; clone size: .; CDR3 DNA: TGTGCCAGCAGACCTCTACAGGGCGAAAAGGAAGCTTTCTTT; CDR3 protein: CASRPLQGEKEAFF
V gene: TRBV4-2; J gene: TRBJ2-3; D gene: TRBD2; clone size: .; CDR3 DNA: TGTGCCAGCACCCCAGGGAGGGCTAGCGGGGGGGCTACAGATACGCAGTATTTT; CDR3 protein: CASTPGRASGGATDTQYF
V gene: TRBV7-3; J gene: TRBJ2-1; D gene: .; clone size: .; CDR3 DNA: TGTGCCAGCAGCTTATCGGGGGTACTTACACATGAGCAGTTCTTC; CDR3 protein: CASSLSGVLTHEQFF
V gene: TRBV7-9; J gene: TRBJ1-4; D gene: .; clone size: .; CDR3 DNA: TGTGCCAGCAGCCTACAGGGTAAAGAAAAACTGTTTTTT; CDR3 protein: CASSLQGKEKLFF
V gene: TRBV3-1/TRBV3-2; J gene: TRBJ1-2; D gene: .; clone size: .; CDR3 DNA: TGTGCCAGCAGCCAAGCGGGATCTAACTATGGCTACACCTTC; CDR3 protein: CASSQAGSNYGYTF
V gene: TRBV12-3/TRBV12-4; J gene: TRBJ2-2; D gene: .; clone size: .; CDR3 DNA: TGTGCCAGCAGTCCACAGGCCACCGGGGAGCTGTTTTTT; CDR3 protein: CASSPQATGELFF
V gene: TRBV19; J gene: TRBJ2-7; D gene: .; clone size: few; CDR3 DNA: TGTGCCAGTAGTATTTTTGGACAGAACGCCTACGAGCAGTACTTC; CDR3 protein: CASSIFGQNAYEQYF
V gene: TRBV3-1/TRBV3-2; J gene: TRBJ1-4; D gene: .; clone size: .; CDR3 DNA: TGTGCCAGCAGCCCTAGAACAACTAATGAAAAACTGTTTTTT; CDR3 protein: CASSPRTTNEKLFF
V gene: TRBV5-1; J gene: TRBJ2-1; D gene: TRBD2; clone size: .; CDR3 DNA: TGCGCCAGCACCGGGACTAGCGGGGGGCCTTTCTACAATGAGCAGTTCTTC; CDR3 protein: CASTGTSGGPFYNEQFF
V gene: TRBV19; J gene: TRBJ1-5; D gene: .; clone size: few; CDR3 DNA: TGTGCCAGTAGTATTCAGGGGAGGGATCAGCCCCAGCATTTT; CDR3 protein: CASSIQGRDQPQHF
V gene: TRBV19; J gene: TRBJ2-1; D gene: .; clone size: .; CDR3 DNA: TGTGCCAGTAGTACTACTGGGATCAGGGATGAGCAGTTCTTC; CDR3 protein: CASSTTGIRDEQFF
V gene: TRBV2; J gene: TRBJ2-5; D gene: .; clone size: .; CDR3 DNA: TGTGCCACCCAGCCCAGCGATACACAAGAGACCCAGTACTTC; CDR3 protein: CATQPSDTQETQYF
V gene: TRBV2; J gene: TRBJ2-7; D gene: .; clone size: .; CDR3 DNA: TGTGCCAGCACCATGAGGATCGCCTACGAGCAGTACTTC; CDR3 protein: CASTMRIAYEQYF
V gene: TRBV7-2; J gene: TRBJ1-3; D gene: .; clone size: .; CDR3 DNA: TGTGCCAGCAGCTTTGGGCTGACAGTTGGAAACACCATATATTTT; CDR3 protein: CASSFGLTVGNTIYF
V gene: TRBV24-1; J gene: TRBJ1-2; D gene: TRBD1; clone size: .; CDR3 DNA: TGTGCCACCAGTGATCCGGACAGGATTAGTACCTTC; CDR3 protein: CATSDPDRISTF
V gene: TRBV27; J gene: TRBJ1-2; D gene: TRBD1; clone size: .; CDR3 DNA: TGTGCCAGCAGTTTGATGGGACAGGGTGCCTATGGCTACACCTTC; CDR3 protein: CASSLMGQGAYGYTF
V gene: TRBV4-2; J gene: TRBJ1-1; D gene: .; clone size: .; CDR3 DNA: TGTGCCAGCAGCCAAGACAGGGACACTGAAGCTTTCTTT; CDR3 protein: CASSQDRDTEAFF
V gene: TRBV12-5; J gene: TRBJ2-3; D gene: TRBD2; clone size: .; CDR3 DNA: TGTGCTAGTGGTTTGGGACTAGCGGGGACCACAGATACGCAGTATTTT; CDR3 protein: CASGLGLAGTTDTQYF
V gene: TRBV5-1; J gene: TRBJ2-5; D gene: .; clone size: .; CDR3 DNA: TGCGCCAGCAGCTTGGAGGCCACACTCGGGGAGACCCAGTACTTC; CDR3 protein: CASSLEATLGETQYF
V gene: TRBV28; J gene: TRBJ1-4; D gene: .; clone size: .; CDR3 DNA: TGTGCCAGCAGTTCGGGGGGAAGGAATGAAAAACTGTTTTTT; CDR3 protein: CASSSGGRNEKLFF
V gene: TRBV2; J gene: TRBJ1-5; D gene: TRBD1; clone size: .; CDR3 DNA: TGTGCCAGCAGTGGACAAAAGACAGGGGGAAATCAGCCCCAGCATTTT; CDR3 protein: CASSGQKTGGNQPQHF
V gene: TRBV6-5; J gene: TRBJ2-2; D gene: .; clone size: once; CDR3 DNA: TGTGCCAGCGTGGCCCGGGTCCCGGTCACCGGGGAGCTGTTTTTT; CDR3 protein: CASVARVPVTGELFF
V gene: TRBV6-1; J gene: TRBJ2-7; D gene: .; clone size: .; CDR3 DNA: TGTGCCAGCAGTGAATGGAGGTACCCGGGCCAGTACTTC; CDR3 protein: CASSEWRYPGQYF
V gene: TRBV9; J gene: TRBJ2-2; D gene: .; clone size: .; CDR3 DNA: TGTGCCAGCAGCGTAGGGACAGTGAACACCGGGGAGCTGTTTTTT; CDR3 protein: CASSVGTVNTGELFF
V gene: TRBV27; J gene: TRBJ1-5; D gene: TRBD1; clone size: many; CDR3 DNA: TGTGCCAGCAGTCAAAGGGGGCAGGGGGGTATGCAGCCCCAGCATTTT; CDR3 protein: CASSQRGQGGMQPQHF
V gene: TRBV7-2; J gene: TRBJ1-6; D gene: .; clone size: .; CDR3 DNA: TGTGCCAGCAGCTTACTCAGGCAGGGGAATTCACCCCTCCACTTT; CDR3 protein: CASSLLRQGNSPLHF
V gene: TRBV5-6; J gene: TRBJ2-7; D gene: .; clone size: .; CDR3 DNA: TGTGCCAGCAGCTTGCAAGCCGGGAACTACGAGCAGTACTTC; CDR3 protein: CASSLQAGNYEQYF
V gene: TRBV19; J gene: TRBJ2-2; D gene: .; clone size: .; CDR3 DNA: TGTGCCAGTAGCCCGGGTTCTGGCACCGGGGAGCTGTTTTTT; CDR3 protein: CASSPGSGTGELFF
V gene: TRBV3-1/TRBV3-2; J gene: TRBJ2-3; D gene: .; clone size: .; CDR3 DNA: TGTGCCAGCAGCCAAGCTACTATAGATACGCAGTATTTT; CDR3 protein: CASSQATIDTQYF
V gene: TRBV10-2; J gene: TRBJ2-7; D gene: TRBD1; clone size: .; CDR3 DNA: TGCGCCAGCAGTGAGTGGACAGGGGGTGGCGAGCAGTACTTC; CDR3 protein: CASSEWTGGGEQYF
V gene: TRBV13; J gene: TRBJ2-3; D gene: .; clone size: few; CDR3 DNA: TGTGCCAGCAGCACCGGTCGGTTAGGGGCCACTGCAGATACGCAGTATTTT; CDR3 protein: CASSTGRLGATADTQYF
V gene: TRBV10-3; J gene: TRBJ1-1; D gene: .; clone size: .; CDR3 DNA: TGTGCCATCAGTGGTGGCGAGGACTATGAAGCTTTCTTT; CDR3 protein: CAISGGEDYEAFF
V gene: TRBV19; J gene: TRBJ2-3; D gene: TRBD2; clone size: .; CDR3 DNA: TGTGCCACCGGCCCCGGGGGACTAGCGGGGGTAGATACGCAGTATTTT; CDR3 protein: CATGPGGLAGVDTQYF
V gene: TRBV5-5; J gene: TRBJ2-2; D gene: .; clone size: .; CDR3 DNA: TGTGCCAGCAGCCAGGGTATTGGGGAGCTGTTTTTT; CDR3 protein: CASSQGIGELFF
V gene: TRBV2; J gene: TRBJ1-6; D gene: TRBD1; clone size: .; CDR3 DNA: TGTGCCAGCAGATACAGGGGAGGTGGGTCACCCCTCCACTTT; CDR3 protein: CASRYRGGGSPLHF
V gene: TRBV6-6; J gene: TRBJ2-7; D gene: .; clone size: .; CDR3 DNA: TGTGCCAGCACCGATCGACTGGAATACGAGCAGTACTTC; CDR3 protein: CASTDRLEYEQYF
V gene: TRBV6-5; J gene: TRBJ2-3; D gene: TRBD2; clone size: .; CDR3 DNA: TGTGCCAGCAGTCGACTAGCGGGGGTTTTGGATACGCAGTATTTT; CDR3 protein: CASSRLAGVLDTQYF
V gene: TRBV5-1; J gene: TRBJ2-7; D gene: .; clone size: .; CDR3 DNA: TGCGCCAGCAGCTACCGGGGACTCCGCTCCTACGAGCAGTACTTC; CDR3 protein: CASSYRGLRSYEQYF
V gene: TRBV3-1/TRBV3-2; J gene: TRBJ2-2; D gene: .; clone size: .; CDR3 DNA: TGTGCCAGCAGCCAAATGGCGGCGAACACCGGGGAGCTGTTTTTT; CDR3 protein: CASSQMAANTGELFF
V gene: TRBV2; J gene: TRBJ1-1; D gene: TRBD1; clone size: .; CDR3 DNA: TGTGCCAGCAGTGAAGCCGGGACAGACACTGAAGCTTTCTTT; CDR3 protein: CASSEAGTDTEAFF
V gene: TRBV4-1; J gene: TRBJ2-1; D gene: TRBD2; clone size: .; CDR3 DNA: TGCGCCAGCAGCCAAGTAGCTATGGGACTAGTGGATGAGCAGTTCTTC; CDR3 protein: CASSQVAMGLVDEQFF